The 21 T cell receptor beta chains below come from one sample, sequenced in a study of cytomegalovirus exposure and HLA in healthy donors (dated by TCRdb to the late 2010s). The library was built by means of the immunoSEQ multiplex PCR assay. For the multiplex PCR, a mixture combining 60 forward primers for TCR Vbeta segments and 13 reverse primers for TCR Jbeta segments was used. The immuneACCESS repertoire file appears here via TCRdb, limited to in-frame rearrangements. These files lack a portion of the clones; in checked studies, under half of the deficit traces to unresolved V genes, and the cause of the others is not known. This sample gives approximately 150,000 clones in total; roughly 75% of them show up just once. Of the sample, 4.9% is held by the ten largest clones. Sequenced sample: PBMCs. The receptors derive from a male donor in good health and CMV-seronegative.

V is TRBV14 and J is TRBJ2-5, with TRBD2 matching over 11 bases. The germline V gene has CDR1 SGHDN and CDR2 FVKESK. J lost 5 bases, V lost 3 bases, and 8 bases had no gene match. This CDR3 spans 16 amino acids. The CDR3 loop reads CASSQHSGRALETQYF. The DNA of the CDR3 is TGTGCCAGCAGCCAGCATAGCGGGAGGGCCCTGGAGACCCAGTACTTC.

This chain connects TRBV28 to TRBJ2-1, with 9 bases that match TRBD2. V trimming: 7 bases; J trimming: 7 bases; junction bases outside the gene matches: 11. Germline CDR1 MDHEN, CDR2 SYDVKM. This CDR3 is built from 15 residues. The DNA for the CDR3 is TGTGCCAGCACCGAATCGGCGGGAGGGCGGAATGAGCAGTTCTTC. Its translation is CASTESAGGRNEQFF.

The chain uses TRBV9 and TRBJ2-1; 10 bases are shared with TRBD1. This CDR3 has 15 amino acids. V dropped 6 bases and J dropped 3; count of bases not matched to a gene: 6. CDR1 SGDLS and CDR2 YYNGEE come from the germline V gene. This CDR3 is CASTVTGGNYNEQFF. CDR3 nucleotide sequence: TGTGCCAGCACCGTGACAGGGGGCAACTACAATGAGCAGTTCTTC.

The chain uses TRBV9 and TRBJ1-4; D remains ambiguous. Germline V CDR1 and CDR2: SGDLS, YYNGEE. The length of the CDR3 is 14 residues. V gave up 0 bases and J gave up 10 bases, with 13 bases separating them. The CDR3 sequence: CASSVEGLAGKLFF. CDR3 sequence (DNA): TGTGCCAGCAGCGTAGAAGGGTTGGCGGGAAAACTGTTTTTT.

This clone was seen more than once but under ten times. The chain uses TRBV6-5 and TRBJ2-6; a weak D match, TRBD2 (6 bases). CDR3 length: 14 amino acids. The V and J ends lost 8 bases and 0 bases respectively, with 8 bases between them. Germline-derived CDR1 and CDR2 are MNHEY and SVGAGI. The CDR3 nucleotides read TGTGCCAGCGGAGGGAGCTCTGGGGCCAACGTCCTGACTTTC. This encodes CASGGSSGANVLTF.

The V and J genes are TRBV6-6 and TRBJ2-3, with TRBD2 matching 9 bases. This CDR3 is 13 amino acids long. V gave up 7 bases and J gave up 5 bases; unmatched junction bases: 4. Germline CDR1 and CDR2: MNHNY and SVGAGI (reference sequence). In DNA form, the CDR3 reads TGTGCCAGCACGGAGCGGGGGGTAGATACGCAGTATTTT. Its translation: CASTERGVDTQYF.

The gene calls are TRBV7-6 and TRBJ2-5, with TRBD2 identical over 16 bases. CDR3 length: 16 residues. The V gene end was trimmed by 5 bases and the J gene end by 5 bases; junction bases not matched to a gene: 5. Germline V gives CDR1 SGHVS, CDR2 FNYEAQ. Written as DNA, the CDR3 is TGTGCCAGCAGCATTGGGACTAGCGGGGGGGCGGAGACCCAGTACTTC. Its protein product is CASSIGTSGGAETQYF.

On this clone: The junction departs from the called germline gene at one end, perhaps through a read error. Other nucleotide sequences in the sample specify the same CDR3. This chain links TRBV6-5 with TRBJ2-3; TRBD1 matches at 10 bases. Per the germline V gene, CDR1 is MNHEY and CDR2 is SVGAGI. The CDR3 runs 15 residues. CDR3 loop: CASRPGQGSTDTQYF. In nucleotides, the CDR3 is TGCGCCAGCAGACCGGGACAGGGGAGCACAGATACGCAGTATTTT.

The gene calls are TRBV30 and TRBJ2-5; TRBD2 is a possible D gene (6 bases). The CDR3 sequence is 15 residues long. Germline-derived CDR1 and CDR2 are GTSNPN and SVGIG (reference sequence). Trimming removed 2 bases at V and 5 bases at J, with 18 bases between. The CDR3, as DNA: TGTGCCTGGAGTAACCGGGTGGGACGGGGGGAGACCCAGTACTTC. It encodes CAWSNRVGRGETQYF.

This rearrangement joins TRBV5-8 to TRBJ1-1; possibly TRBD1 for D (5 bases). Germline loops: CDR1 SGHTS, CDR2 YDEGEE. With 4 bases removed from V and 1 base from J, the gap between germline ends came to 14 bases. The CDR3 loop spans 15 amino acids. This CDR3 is CASSVSGLSNTEAFF. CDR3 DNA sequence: TGTGCCAGCAGCGTTTCGGGACTTTCGAACACTGAAGCTTTCTTT.

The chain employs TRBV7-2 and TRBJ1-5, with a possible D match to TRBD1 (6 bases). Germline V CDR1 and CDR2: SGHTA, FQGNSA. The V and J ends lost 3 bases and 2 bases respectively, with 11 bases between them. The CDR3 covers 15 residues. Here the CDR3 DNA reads TGTGCCAGCAGCTTTGTTTCAGGGGGCAATCAGCCCCAGCATTTT. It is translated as CASSFVSGGNQPQHF.

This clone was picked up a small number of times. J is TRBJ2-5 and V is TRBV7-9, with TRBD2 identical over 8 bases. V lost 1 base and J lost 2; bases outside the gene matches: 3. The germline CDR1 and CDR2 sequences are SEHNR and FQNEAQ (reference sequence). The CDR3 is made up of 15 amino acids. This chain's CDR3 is CASSLDGGDQETQYF. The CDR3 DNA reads TGTGCCAGCAGCTTAGACGGGGGGGATCAAGAGACCCAGTACTTC.

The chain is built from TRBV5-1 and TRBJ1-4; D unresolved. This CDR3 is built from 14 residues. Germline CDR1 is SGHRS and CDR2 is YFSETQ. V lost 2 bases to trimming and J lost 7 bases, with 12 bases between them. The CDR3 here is CASSLSPEREKLFF. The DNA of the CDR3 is TGCGCCAGCAGCTTAAGCCCCGAGCGTGAAAAACTGTTTTTT.

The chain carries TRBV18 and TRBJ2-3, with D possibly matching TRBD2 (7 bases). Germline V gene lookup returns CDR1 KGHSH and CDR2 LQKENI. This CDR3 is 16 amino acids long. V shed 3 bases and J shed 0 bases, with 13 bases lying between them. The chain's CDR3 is CASSPTPGGSTDTQYF. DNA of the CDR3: TGTGCCAGCTCACCGACCCCGGGGGGCAGCACAGATACGCAGTATTTT.

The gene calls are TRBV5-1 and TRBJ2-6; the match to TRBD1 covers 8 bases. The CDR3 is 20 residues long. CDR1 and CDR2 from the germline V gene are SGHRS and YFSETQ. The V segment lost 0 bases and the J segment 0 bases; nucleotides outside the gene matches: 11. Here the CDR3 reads CASSLEGQGSLPSGANVLTF. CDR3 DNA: TGCGCCAGCAGCTTGGAAGGACAGGGTAGTTTGCCCTCTGGGGCCAACGTCCTGACTTTC. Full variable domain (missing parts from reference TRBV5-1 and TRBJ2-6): KAGVTQTPRYLIKTRGQQVTLSCSPISGHRSVSWYQQTPGQGLQFLFEYFSETQRNKGNFPGRFSGRQFSNSRSEMNVSTLELGDSALYLCASSLEGQGSLPSGANVLTFGAGSRLTVL.

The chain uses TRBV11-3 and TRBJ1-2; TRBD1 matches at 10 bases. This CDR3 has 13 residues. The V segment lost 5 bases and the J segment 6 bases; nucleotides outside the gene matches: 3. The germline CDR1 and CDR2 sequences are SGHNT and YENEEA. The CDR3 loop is CASSAGQGDGYTF. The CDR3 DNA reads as TGTGCCAGCAGCGCAGGACAGGGGGATGGCTACACCTTC.

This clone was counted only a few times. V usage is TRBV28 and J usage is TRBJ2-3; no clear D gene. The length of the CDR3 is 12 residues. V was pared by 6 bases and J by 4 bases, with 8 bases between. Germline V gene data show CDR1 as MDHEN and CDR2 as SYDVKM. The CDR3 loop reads CASSTIADTQYF. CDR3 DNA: TGTGCCAGCAGCACTATAGCAGATACGCAGTATTTT.

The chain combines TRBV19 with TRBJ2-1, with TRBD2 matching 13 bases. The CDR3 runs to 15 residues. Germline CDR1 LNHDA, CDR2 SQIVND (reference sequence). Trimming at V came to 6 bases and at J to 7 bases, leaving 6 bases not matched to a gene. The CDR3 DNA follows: TGTGCCAGTAGCCCGGGACTAGCGGGGTGGAATGAGCAGTTCTTC. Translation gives CASSPGLAGWNEQFF.

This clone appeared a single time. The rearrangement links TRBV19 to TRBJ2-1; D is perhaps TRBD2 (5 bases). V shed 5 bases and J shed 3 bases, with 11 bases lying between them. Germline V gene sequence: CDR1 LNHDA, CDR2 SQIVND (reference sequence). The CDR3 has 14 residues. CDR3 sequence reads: CASSLGGLYNEQFF. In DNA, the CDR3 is TGTGCCAGTAGTTTGGGTGGACTCTACAATGAGCAGTTCTTC.

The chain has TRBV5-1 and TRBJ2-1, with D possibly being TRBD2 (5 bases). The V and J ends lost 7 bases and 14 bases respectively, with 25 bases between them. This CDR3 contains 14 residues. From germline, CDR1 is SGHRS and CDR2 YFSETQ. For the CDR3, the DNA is TGCGCCAGCTCCTCCCGGGGATCGGGCCCAACGGAGTTCTTC. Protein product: CASSSRGSGPTEFF.

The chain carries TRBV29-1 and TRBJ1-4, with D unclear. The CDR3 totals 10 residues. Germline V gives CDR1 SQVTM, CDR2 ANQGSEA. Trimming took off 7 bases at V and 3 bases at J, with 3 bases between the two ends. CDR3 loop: CSASNEKLFF. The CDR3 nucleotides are TGCAGCGCTTCTAATGAAAAACTGTTTTTT.